This T cell receptor beta chain was found in a study of monozygotic twins with inflammatory bowel disease. TCRdb re-called the 5' RACE reads, yielding one record per CDR3 amino acid sequence without DNA. The sample includes some 330,000 distinct CDR3 sequences. Each donor supplied about 2.7 ml of blood. Germline V gives CDR1 SGDLS, CDR2 YYNGEE. The CDR3 totals 14 residues. The chain links TRBV9 to TRBJ2-2; the TCRdb call, TRBD1, lacks DNA for checking. Sample: blood. This TCR derives from a human donor with ulcerative colitis or Crohn's disease, or a healthy co-twin of an affected twin (not recorded which). The CDR3 reads CASSVNREVGELFF.